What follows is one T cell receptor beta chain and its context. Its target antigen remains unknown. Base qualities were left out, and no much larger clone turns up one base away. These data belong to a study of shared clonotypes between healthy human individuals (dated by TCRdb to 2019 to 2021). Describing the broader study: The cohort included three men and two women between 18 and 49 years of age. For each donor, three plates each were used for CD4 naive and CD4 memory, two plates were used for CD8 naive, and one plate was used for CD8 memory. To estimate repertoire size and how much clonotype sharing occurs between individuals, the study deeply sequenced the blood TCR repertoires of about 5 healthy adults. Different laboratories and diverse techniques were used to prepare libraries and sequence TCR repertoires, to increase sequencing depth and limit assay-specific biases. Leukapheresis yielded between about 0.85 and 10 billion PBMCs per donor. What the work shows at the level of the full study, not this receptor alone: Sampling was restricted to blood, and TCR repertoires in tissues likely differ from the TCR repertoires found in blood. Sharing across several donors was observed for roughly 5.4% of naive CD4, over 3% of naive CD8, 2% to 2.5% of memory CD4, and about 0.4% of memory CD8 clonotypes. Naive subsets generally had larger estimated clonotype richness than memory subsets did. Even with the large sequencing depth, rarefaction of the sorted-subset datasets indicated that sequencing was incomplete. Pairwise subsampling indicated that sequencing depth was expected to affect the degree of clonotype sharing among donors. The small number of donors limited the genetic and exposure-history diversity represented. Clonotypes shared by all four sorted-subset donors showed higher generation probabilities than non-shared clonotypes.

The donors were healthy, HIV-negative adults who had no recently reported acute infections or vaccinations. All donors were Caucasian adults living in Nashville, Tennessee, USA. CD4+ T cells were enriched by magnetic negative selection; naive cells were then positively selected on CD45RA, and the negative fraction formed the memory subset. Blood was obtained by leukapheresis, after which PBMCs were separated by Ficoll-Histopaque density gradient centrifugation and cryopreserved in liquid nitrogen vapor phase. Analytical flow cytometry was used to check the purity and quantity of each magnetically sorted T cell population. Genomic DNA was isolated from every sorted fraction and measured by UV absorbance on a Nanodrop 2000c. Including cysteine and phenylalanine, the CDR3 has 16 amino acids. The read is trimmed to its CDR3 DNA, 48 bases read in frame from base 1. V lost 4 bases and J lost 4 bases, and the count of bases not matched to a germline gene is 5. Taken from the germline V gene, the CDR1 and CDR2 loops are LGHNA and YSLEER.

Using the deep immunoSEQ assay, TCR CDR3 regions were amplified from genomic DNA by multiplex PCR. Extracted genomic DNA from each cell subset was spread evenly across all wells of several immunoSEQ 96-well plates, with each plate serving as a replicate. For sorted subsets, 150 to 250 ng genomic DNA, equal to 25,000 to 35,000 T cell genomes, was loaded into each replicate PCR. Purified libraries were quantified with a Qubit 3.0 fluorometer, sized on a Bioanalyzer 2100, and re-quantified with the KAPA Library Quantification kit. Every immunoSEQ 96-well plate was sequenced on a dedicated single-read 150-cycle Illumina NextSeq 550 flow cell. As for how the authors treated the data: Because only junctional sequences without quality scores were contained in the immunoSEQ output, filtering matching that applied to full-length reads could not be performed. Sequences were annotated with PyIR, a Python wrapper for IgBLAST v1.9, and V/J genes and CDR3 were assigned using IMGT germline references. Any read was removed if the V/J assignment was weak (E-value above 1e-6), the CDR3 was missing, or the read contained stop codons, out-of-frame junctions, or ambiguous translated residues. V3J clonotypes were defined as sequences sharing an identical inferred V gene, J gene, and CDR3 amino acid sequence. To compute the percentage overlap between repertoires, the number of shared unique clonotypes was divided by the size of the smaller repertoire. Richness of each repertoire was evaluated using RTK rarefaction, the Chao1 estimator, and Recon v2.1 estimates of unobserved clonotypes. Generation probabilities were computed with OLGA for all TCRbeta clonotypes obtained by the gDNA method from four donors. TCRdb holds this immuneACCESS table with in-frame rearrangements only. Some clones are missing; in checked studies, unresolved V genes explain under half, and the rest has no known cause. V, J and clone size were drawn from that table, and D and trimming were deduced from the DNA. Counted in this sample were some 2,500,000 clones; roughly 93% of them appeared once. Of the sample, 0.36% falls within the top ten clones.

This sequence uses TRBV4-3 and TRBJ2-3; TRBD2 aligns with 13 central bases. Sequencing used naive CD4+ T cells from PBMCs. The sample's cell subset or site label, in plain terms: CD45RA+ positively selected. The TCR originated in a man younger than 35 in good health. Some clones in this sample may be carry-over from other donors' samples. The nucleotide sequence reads TGCGCCAGCAGCCGGGGGACTAGCGGGAACGCAGATACGCAGTATTTT. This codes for CASSRGTSGNADTQYF.